Presented here are 21 T cell receptor beta chains from one specimen sequenced in a study of blood T cells in healthy people across ages. Primed by a sample-barcoded 5' primer and a J-beta primer mix, a second PCR proceeded for about 7 to 11 cycles. TCRdb re-analysed the 5' RACE reads in MiXCR, keeping a single row per CDR3 protein. This sample yields some 550,000 distinct CDR3 sequences, of which 47% are seen a single time; about 22% belongs to the top ten. The specimen was blood. The receptor source for this set is a man older than 75 in good health.

The V and J genes are TRBV7-9 and TRBJ1-5, with 7 bases aligning to TRBD1. Losses at the gene ends were 5 bases for V and 4 bases for J; bases not matched to a gene: 8. In germline, CDR1 is SEHNR, CDR2 FQNEAQ (reference sequence). The CDR3 has 15 residues. CDR3 protein: CASSAPGQLNQPQHF. CDR3 nucleotide sequence: TGTGCCAGCAGCGCACCGGGACAGTTAAATCAGCCCCAGCATTTT.

The gene calls are TRBV20-1 and TRBJ2-7, with D tentatively TRBD2 (5 bases). Looked up from germline, CDR1 is DFQATT and CDR2 is SNEGSKA (reference sequence). Trimming removed 0 bases at V and 2 bases at J, with 14 bases between. The CDR3 loop spans 15 amino acids. The CDR3 DNA reads TGCAGTGCTAGAGAGGCGGGCCCCGGGCCCTACGAGCAGTACTTC. It translates to CSAREAGPGPYEQYF.

The chain employs TRBV20-1 and TRBJ2-7; D unresolved. The V end lost 5 bases, the J end lost 7 bases, and 21 bases lay between the germline ends. In germline, CDR1 is DFQATT, CDR2 SNEGSKA (reference sequence). The CDR3 consists of 14 residues. For the CDR3, the DNA is TGCAGTGCTTACCTCCGACTCCTTAATGGGGAGCAGTACTTC. It codes for CSAYLRLLNGEQYF.

Only a few counts were recorded for this clonotype. The V and J genes are TRBV12-3 or TRBV12-4 and TRBJ2-1; 7 bases map to TRBD2. With 6 bases clipped from V and 2 bases from J, the junction kept 10 bases outside the gene matches. CDR3 length: 16 amino acids. The chain's CDR3 is CASRPSGTIAYNEQFF. The CDR3 DNA is TGTGCCAGCAGACCTTCCGGGACTATCGCCTACAATGAGCAGTTCTTC.

This chain links TRBV7-2 with TRBJ2-5; D unresolved. Germline V lookup: CDR1 SGHTA, CDR2 FQGNSA. The CDR3 spans 12 residues. Between the trimmed V and J ends, which lost 6 bases and 2 bases, there was a span of 7 bases. The CDR3 spells CASRRPQETQYF. As DNA, the CDR3 is TGTGCCAGCAGAAGGCCACAAGAGACCCAGTACTTC.

This clonotype was observed a handful of times. The gene calls are TRBV7-6 and TRBJ2-1; D remains unclear. CDR1 and CDR2 (germline): SGHVS, FNYEAQ. The CDR3 is 13 residues long. V gave up 4 bases and J gave up 3 bases, with 7 bases separating them. Written as DNA, the CDR3 is TGTGCCAGCAGCTCAAGGGACTACAATGAGCAGTTCTTC. This gives the protein CASSSRDYNEQFF.

Written as DNA, the CDR3 is TGCAGTGCTAGAGCCAGGGGAAGATCACCCCTCCACTTT. It yields the protein CSARARGRSPLHF. The rearrangement joins TRBV20-1 to TRBJ1-6; D is possibly TRBD1 (6 bases). Deletions cut 1 base from V and 10 bases from J, with 11 bases between. CDR1 is DFQATT, CDR2 SNEGSKA, per germline (reference sequence). This CDR3 has 13 residues.

This clonotype was seen only a few times. The chain has TRBV20-1 and TRBJ1-5; no clear D gene. CDR3 length equals 12 residues. Between the trimmed V and J ends, which lost 2 bases and 2 bases, there was a span of 4 bases. CDR1 is DFQATT and CDR2 is SNEGSKA in the germline V gene (reference sequence). CDR3 nucleotide sequence: TGCAGTGCTAGACAGGGCAATCAGCCCCAGCATTTT. Its translation is CSARQGNQPQHF.

On this clonotype: With a much larger clone just one base away, this may be a read error. This chain links TRBV4-3 with TRBJ2-7; D possibly corresponds to TRBD1 (5 bases). The germline V gene has CDR1 LGHNA and CDR2 YSLEER. The CDR3 contains 15 residues. CDR3 DNA: TGCGCCGGCAGTCGAATTAGACAGAGCTCCTACGAGCAGTACTTC. Residues: CAGSRIRQSSYEQYF.

The chain uses TRBV12-3 or TRBV12-4 and TRBJ1-2; the match to TRBD1 covers 9 bases. Trimming at V came to 6 bases and at J to 0 bases, leaving 5 bases not matched to a gene. The length of the CDR3 is 15 residues. The CDR3 loop reads CASSPHRGPNYGYTF. CDR3 sequence (DNA): TGTGCCAGCAGCCCACACAGGGGGCCTAACTATGGCTACACCTTC.

A word on this clonotype: Germline and junction disagree at one end, which may indicate a read error. The V gene is TRBV6-2 or TRBV6-3, the J gene TRBJ2-7; D possibly corresponds to TRBD2 (6 bases). The CDR3 is 12 amino acids. The V gene's germline CDR1 is MNHEY and CDR2 SVGEGT. The CDR3 reads CASSYSGGELYF. The CDR3, as DNA: TGTGCCAGCAGTTACTCGGGCGGGGAGCTGTACTTC.

This clonotype has ten or more counts. The gene calls are TRBV7-9 and TRBJ2-7; perhaps TRBD1 as D (7 bases). There are 15 residues in the CDR3. V was cut by 5 bases and J by 5 bases, with 19 bases left in between. Germline CDR1 and CDR2: SEHNR and FQNEAQ (reference sequence). The CDR3 sequence: CASSPAGGSWHEQYF. In DNA form, the CDR3 reads TGTGCCAGCAGCCCTGCAGGGGGGTCATGGCACGAGCAGTACTTC.

The table lists this clonotype with a few counts. The chain couples TRBV6-6 to TRBJ2-1; possible D gene TRBD2, 6 bases. Trimming cost V 2 bases and J 10 bases, with 18 bases left between them. Per the germline V gene, CDR1 is MNHNY and CDR2 is SVGAGI (reference sequence). The CDR3 contains 15 residues. The CDR3 protein is CASSYADGAGWEQFF. The CDR3 region has the DNA TGTGCCAGCAGTTACGCGGACGGGGCGGGGTGGGAGCAGTTCTTC.

The sample holds a few counts of this clonotype. The chain couples TRBV5-1 to TRBJ2-3; possibly TRBD1 or TRBD2 for D (5 bases each). V was cut by 0 bases and J by 2 bases, with 16 bases left in between. From germline, CDR1 is SGHRS and CDR2 YFSETQ. CDR3 length: 17 amino acids. The CDR3 DNA is TGCGCCAGCAGCTTGGGAGGGGCGACCTCCCTCACAGATACGCAGTATTTT. Encoded protein: CASSLGGATSLTDTQYF.

The V gene is TRBV29-1, the J gene TRBJ2-2; possibly TRBD2 for D (7 bases). Looked up from germline, CDR1 is SQVTM and CDR2 is ANQGSEA. This CDR3 is built from 11 residues. This CDR3 reads CILGGAGELFF. CDR3 in DNA: TGCATCTTAGGGGGGGCCGGGGAGCTGTTTTTT.

The chain combines TRBV12-3 or TRBV12-4 with TRBJ2-4; a possible D gene is TRBD2 (7 bases). Trimming removed 2 bases from V and 3 bases from J, with 23 bases in between. The CDR3 loop spans 19 amino acids. CDR3 nucleotides: TGTGCCAGCAGTTTAAGGGGGGGTTTGGCCCCAGGGCACAAAAACATTCAGTACTTC. Protein: CASSLRGGLAPGHKNIQYF.

This chain links TRBV12-3 or TRBV12-4 with TRBJ2-3; 9 bases are shared with TRBD1. The ends lost 5 bases at V and 0 bases at J; junction bases unmatched: 6. The CDR3 runs to 16 residues. In DNA, the CDR3 is TGTGCCAGCAGTGGTTACAGGGGGCTAAGCACAGATACGCAGTATTTT. It encodes CASSGYRGLSTDTQYF.

About this clonotype: Possible read error: a much larger clone is one base away. The CDR3 loop is CASTLGGDTNTEAFF. The DNA of the CDR3 is TGTGCCAGCACCCTCGGGGGAGATACGAACACTGAAGCTTTCTTT. The genes are TRBV6-6 and TRBJ1-1; tentatively, D is TRBD1 (5 bases). CDR1 and CDR2 from the germline V gene are MNHNY and SVGAGI (reference sequence). This CDR3 contains 15 residues. Trimming took 7 bases from V and 1 from J, leaving 16 bases between them.

This clonotype came up a few times. The chain links TRBV5-1 to TRBJ2-7, with D possibly TRBD1 on 5 matching bases. The germline V and J ends were trimmed by 4 bases and 1 base, with 12 bases remaining between them. CDR1 is SGHRS, CDR2 YFSETQ, per germline. There are 14 residues in the CDR3. The CDR3 loop is CASSPQGGSYEQYF. The DNA for the CDR3 is TGCGCCAGCAGCCCCCAGGGTGGGTCCTACGAGCAGTACTTC.

This clonotype was found many times. The chain couples TRBV6-5 to TRBJ2-1, with 11 bases matching TRBD2. Germline V CDR1 and CDR2: MNHEY, SVGAGI. CDR3 length equals 18 residues. Germline trimming cut 0 bases from V and 5 bases from J; bases unmatched to any gene: 9. The CDR3 region has the DNA TGTGCCAGCAGTTACTCGAGAGATAGCGGGAGGGGAAACAATGAGCAGTTCTTC. It translates to CASSYSRDSGRGNNEQFF.

The V gene is TRBV4-3, the J gene TRBJ2-3; 8 positions agree with TRBD2. CDR3 size: 17 residues. In germline, CDR1 is LGHNA, CDR2 YSLEER. V gave up 1 base and J gave up 2 bases; unmatched junction bases: 8. The CDR3 DNA follows: TGCGCCAGCAGCCAAGGGTGGGCGGGAGGCCCCACAGATACGCAGTATTTT. It codes for CASSQGWAGGPTDTQYF.